The present T cell receptor beta chain was sequenced within a study of T-cell reconstitution after alpha-beta-depleted transplantation in children. Preparation of the TCRbeta library used unique molecular identifiers. One entry per CDR3 protein results from TCRdb running MiXCR on the PCR reads. The sample has about 980,000 distinct CDR3 sequences; about 26% are singletons. In regard to this clonotype: Antigen specificity is unknown.

This CDR3 comprises 17 residues. Per germline, CDR1 SNHLY and CDR2 FYNNEI. Trimming at V came to 6 bases and at J to 3 bases, leaving 13 bases not matched to a gene. General observations from the study: Newly produced T cells mostly provided counts and TCRbeta diversity after one year, as hyperexpanded clones declined. High day-60 TCRbeta diversity in some patients came from surviving recipient T cells and thymic progenitors.

The TCR sequence derives from a boy less than two years old who had a stem cell transplant for SCID, so the T cells may come from the graft donor. The sample was PBMCs, mostly from graft donor cells, taken 360 days after TCRalphabeta/CD19-depleted stem cell transplant. The chain has TRBV2 and TRBJ2-1; 8 nucleotides match TRBD2. The CDR3 coding sequence is TGTGCCAGCAGCGCCTTCTCCGGGAGGGGGAACTACAATGAGCAGTTCTTC. This encodes CASSAFSGRGNYNEQFF. Looking up the rest from reference TRBV2 and TRBJ2-1 gives the full variable domain: EPEVTQTPSHQVTQMGQEVILRCVPISNHLYFYWYRQILGQKVEFLVSFYNNEISEKSEIFDDQFSVERPDGSNFTLKIRSTKLEDSAMYFCASSAFSGRGNYNEQFFGPGTRLTVL.